This entry lists 11 T cell receptor beta chains sequenced from one sample in a study of T cells after yellow fever vaccination. Each CDR3 protein is one row after TCRdb ran MiXCR on the 5' RACE reads. The table has some 160,000 distinct CDR3 sequences, around 9% seen once. The sample was CD8+ T cells sorted from PBMCs, taken 45 days after the yellow fever booster vaccination. Receptor source: a man aged 18-30 years who received the YFV17D yellow fever vaccine.

This clonotype was picked up a small number of times. CDR3 bases: TGTGCCAGCACAATCACCACGACACCCAGCACAGATACGCAGTATTTT. It yields the protein CASTITTTPSTDTQYF. This chain joins TRBV18 and TRBJ2-3; D is uncertain. Germline V CDR1 and CDR2: KGHSH, LQKENI. V lost 8 bases and J lost 0, with 18 bases in between. CDR3 length: 16 amino acids.

The V call is TRBV5-1, the J call TRBJ2-7, with D possibly matching TRBD2 (5 bases). With 0 bases removed from V and 0 bases from J, the gap between germline ends came to 10 bases. CDR1 and CDR2 (germline): SGHRS, YFSETQ. This CDR3 is built from 15 residues. The CDR3: CASSLGPAGSYEQYV. CDR3 DNA: TGCGCCAGCAGCTTGGGCCCCGCGGGCTCCTACGAGCAGTACGTC.

This clonotype has a handful of counts. The V call is TRBV7-2, the J call TRBJ2-6; no reliable D call. Germline V lookup: CDR1 SGHTA, CDR2 FQGNSA. CDR3 length: 15 amino acids. The V end lost 5 bases, the J end lost 0 bases, and 8 bases lay between the germline ends. The chain's CDR3 is CASSHWSSGANVLTF. For the CDR3, the DNA is TGTGCCAGCAGCCATTGGAGCTCTGGGGCCAACGTCCTGACTTTC.

This clonotype showed up many times. CDR3 nucleotides: TGTGCCAGCAGTGAGGGCTCTAGCGAAAAACTGTTTTTT. It is translated as CASSEGSSEKLFF. V and J are TRBV2 and TRBJ1-4; D not resolved. CDR3 length equals 13 residues. The V end was cut by 3 bases, the J end by 8 bases, with 10 bases between. CDR1 and CDR2 from the germline V gene are SNHLY and FYNNEI.

This clonotype was counted a few times. V gene TRBV4-1 combines with J gene TRBJ2-3, with D hard to call. V lost 1 base and J 2 bases, leaving 7 bases between the germline ends. CDR3 length equals 14 residues. The germline V gene has CDR1 MGHRA and CDR2 YSYEKL. For the CDR3, the DNA is TGCGCCAGCAGCCAAGTTCCAACCACAGATACGCAGTATTTT. Its protein product is CASSQVPTTDTQYF.

The chain employs TRBV12-3 or TRBV12-4 and TRBJ2-2; D could derive from TRBD1 or TRBD2 (5 bases each). The CDR3 totals 16 residues. Trimming left V 7 bases short and J 2 bases short, with 17 bases between. The CDR3: CASTISGTANTGELFF. CDR3 bases: TGTGCCAGCACCATATCCGGGACGGCAAACACCGGGGAGCTGTTTTTT.

This clonotype has just a few counts. A read error may produce the germline difference seen at one junction end. This sequence joins TRBV27 and TRBJ1-1; D may be TRBD1 (6 bases). This CDR3 is 12 amino acids long. CDR1 and CDR2 (germline): MNHEY, SMNVEV (reference sequence). The CDR3 DNA follows: TGTGCCAGCAGCGAGTCCCCAGGGGCCTACCACTTT. Translation: CASSESPGAYHF.

V gene TRBV6-2 or TRBV6-3 combines with J gene TRBJ2-5, with D unclear. The CDR3 contains 14 residues. Germline V gene sequence: CDR1 MNHEY, CDR2 SVGEGT. Trimming removed 6 bases from V and 0 bases from J, with 11 bases in between. CDR3 sequence (DNA): TGTGCCAGCAGCCGAAGGAAGTACCAAGAGACCCAGTACTTC. This codes for CASSRRKYQETQYF.

This clonotype turned up a few times. This chain uses TRBV12-3 or TRBV12-4 with TRBJ1-4, with D perhaps TRBD1 (6 bases). V was shortened by 6 bases and J by 5 bases, with 22 bases between the two germline ends. The CDR3 consists of 17 residues. Here the CDR3 DNA reads TGTGCCAGCAGAAGTTTAAGGGATATGGGGGCGAATGAAAAACTGTTTTTT. Translating gives CASRSLRDMGANEKLFF.

The sample holds a few counts of this clonotype. The chain employs TRBV5-6 and TRBJ2-4; 8 bases map to TRBD2. The CDR3 sequence is 14 residues long. Germline V lookup: CDR1 SGHDT, CDR2 YYEEEE. V gave up 0 bases and J gave up 8 bases; unmatched junction bases: 4. CDR3 sequence reads: CASSLAISGDIQYF. CDR3 DNA sequence: TGTGCCAGCAGCTTGGCCATTAGCGGGGACATTCAGTACTTC.

This clonotype was seen ten or more times. The V call is TRBV28, the J call TRBJ2-7; D call uncertain. The germline V gene has CDR1 MDHEN and CDR2 SYDVKM. V was shortened by 4 bases and J by 4 bases, with 8 bases between the two germline ends. The CDR3 extends over 12 amino acids. The CDR3 sequence is CASSSTRYEQYV. CDR3 DNA sequence: TGTGCCAGCAGTTCTACCCGATACGAGCAGTACGTC.